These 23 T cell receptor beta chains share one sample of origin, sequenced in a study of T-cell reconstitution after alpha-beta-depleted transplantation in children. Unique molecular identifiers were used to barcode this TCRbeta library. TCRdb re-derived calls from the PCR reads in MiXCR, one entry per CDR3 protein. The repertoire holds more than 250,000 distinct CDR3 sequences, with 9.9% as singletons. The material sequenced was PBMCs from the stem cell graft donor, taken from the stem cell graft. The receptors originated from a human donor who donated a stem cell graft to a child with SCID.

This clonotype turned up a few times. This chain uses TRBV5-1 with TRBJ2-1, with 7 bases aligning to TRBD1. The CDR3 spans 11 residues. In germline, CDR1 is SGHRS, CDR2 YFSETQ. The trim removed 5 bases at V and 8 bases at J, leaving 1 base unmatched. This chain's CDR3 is CASRQGYEQFF. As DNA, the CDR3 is TGCGCCAGCAGACAGGGGTATGAGCAGTTCTTC. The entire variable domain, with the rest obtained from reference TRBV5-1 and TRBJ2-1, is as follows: KAGVTQTPRYLIKTRGQQVTLSCSPISGHRSVSWYQQTPGQGLQFLFEYFSETQRNKGNFPGRFSGRQFSNSRSEMNVSTLELGDSALYLCASRQGYEQFFGPGTRLTVL.

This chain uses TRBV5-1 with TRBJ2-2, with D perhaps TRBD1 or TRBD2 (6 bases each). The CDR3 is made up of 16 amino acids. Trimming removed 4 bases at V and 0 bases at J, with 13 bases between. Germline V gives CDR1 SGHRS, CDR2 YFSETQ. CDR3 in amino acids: CASSPQGTSNTGELFF. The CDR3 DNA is TGCGCCAGCAGCCCTCAGGGGACTTCGAACACCGGGGAGCTGTTTTTT.

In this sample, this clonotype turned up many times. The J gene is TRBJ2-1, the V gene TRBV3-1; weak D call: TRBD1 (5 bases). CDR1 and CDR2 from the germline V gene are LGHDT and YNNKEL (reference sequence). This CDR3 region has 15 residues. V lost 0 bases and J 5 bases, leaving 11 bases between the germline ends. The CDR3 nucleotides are TGTGCCAGCAGCCAAGAGGGGCACCCGAACAATGAGCAGTTCTTC. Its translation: CASSQEGHPNNEQFF.

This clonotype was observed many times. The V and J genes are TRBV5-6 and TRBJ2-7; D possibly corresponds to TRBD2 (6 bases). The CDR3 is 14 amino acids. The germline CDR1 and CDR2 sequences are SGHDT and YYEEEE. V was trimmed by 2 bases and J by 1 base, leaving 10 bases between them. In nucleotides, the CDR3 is TGTGCCAGCAGCTTCCCGGGAGAGTCCTACGAGCAGTACTTC. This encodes CASSFPGESYEQYF. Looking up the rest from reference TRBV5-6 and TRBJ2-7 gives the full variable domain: DAGVTQSPTHLIKTRGQQVTLRCSPKSGHDTVSWYQQALGQGPQFIFQYYEEEERQRGNFPDRFSGHQFPNYSSELNVNALLLGDSALYLCASSFPGESYEQYFGPGTRLTVT.

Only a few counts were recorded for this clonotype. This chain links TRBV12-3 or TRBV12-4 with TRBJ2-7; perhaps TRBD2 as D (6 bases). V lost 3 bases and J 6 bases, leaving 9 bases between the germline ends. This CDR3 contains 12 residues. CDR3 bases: TGTGCCAGCAGTTTCTGGGGAGGCGAGCAGTACTTC. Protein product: CASSFWGGEQYF.

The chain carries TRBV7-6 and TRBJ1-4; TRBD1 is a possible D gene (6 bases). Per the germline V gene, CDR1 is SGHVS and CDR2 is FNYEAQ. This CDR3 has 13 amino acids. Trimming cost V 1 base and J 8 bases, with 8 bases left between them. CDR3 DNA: TGTGCCAGCAGCTTAGGACAGGAAGAAAAACTGTTTTTT. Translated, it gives CASSLGQEEKLFF.

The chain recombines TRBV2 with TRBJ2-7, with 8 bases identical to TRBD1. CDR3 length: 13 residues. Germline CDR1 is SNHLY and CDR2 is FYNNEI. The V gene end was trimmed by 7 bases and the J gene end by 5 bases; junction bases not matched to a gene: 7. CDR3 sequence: CASKRTGIHEQYF. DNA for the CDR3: TGTGCCAGCAAGAGGACAGGGATCCACGAGCAGTACTTC.

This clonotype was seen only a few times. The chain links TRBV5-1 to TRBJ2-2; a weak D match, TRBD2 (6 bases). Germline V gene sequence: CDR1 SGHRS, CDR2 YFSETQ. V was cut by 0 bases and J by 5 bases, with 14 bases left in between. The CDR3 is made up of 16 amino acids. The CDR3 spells CASSLEGSGFTGELFF. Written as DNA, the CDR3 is TGCGCCAGCAGCTTGGAGGGTAGCGGATTTACCGGGGAGCTGTTTTTT.

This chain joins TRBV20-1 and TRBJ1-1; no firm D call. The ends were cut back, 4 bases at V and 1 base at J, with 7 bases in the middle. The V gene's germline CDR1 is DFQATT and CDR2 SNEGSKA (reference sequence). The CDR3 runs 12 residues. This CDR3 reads CSANGENTEAFF. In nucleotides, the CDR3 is TGCAGTGCTAATGGGGAGAACACTGAAGCTTTCTTT.

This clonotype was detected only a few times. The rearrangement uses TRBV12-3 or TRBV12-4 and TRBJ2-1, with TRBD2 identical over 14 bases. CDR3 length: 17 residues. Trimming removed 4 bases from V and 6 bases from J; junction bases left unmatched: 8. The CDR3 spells CASSSGTSGGGVNEQFF. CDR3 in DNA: TGTGCCAGCAGTTCCGGGACTAGCGGGGGCGGTGTCAATGAGCAGTTCTTC.

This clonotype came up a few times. The CDR3 spells CASSLGSVGARSEQYF. In DNA form, the CDR3 reads TGCGCCAGCAGCTTGGGTTCGGTGGGGGCCCGATCCGAGCAGTACTTC. The chain carries TRBV5-1 and TRBJ2-7, with D possibly TRBD1 on 6 matching bases. V lost 0 bases and J lost 6, with 19 bases in between. The CDR3 totals 16 residues. The V gene's germline CDR1 is SGHRS and CDR2 YFSETQ.

The CDR3 sequence is CSASKGEKLEQYF. The CDR3 DNA reads as TGCAGTGCTAGTAAGGGGGAAAAGCTCGAGCAGTACTTC. V usage is TRBV20-1 and J usage is TRBJ2-7; maybe TRBD1 (6 bases). This CDR3 spans 13 amino acids. Per the germline V gene, CDR1 is DFQATT and CDR2 is SNEGSKA (reference sequence). Trimming removed 3 bases from V and 6 bases from J, with 15 bases in between.

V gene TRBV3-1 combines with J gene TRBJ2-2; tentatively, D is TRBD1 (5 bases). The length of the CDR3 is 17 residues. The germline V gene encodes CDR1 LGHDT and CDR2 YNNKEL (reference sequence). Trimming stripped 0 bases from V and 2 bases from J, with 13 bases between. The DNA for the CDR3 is TGTGCCAGCAGCCAAGATGGAGCAGGGCTAAACACCGGGGAGCTGTTTTTT. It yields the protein CASSQDGAGLNTGELFF.

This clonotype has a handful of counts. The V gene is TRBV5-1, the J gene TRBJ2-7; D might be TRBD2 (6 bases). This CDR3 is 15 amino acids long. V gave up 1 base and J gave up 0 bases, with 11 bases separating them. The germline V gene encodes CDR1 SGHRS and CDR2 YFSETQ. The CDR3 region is CASSLLSGGSYEQYF. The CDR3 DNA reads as TGCGCCAGCAGCTTGTTATCCGGGGGCTCCTACGAGCAGTACTTC.

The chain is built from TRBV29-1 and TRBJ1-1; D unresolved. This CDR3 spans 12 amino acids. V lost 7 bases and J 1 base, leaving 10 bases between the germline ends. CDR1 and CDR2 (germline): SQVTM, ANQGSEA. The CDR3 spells CSGGAGNTEAFF. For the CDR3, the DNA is TGCAGCGGAGGCGCGGGGAACACTGAAGCTTTCTTT. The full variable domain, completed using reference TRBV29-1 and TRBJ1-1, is SAVISQKPSRDICQRGTSLTIQCQVDSQVTMMFWYRQQPGQSLTLIATANQGSEATYESGFVIDKFPISRPNLTFSTLTVSNMSPEDSSIYLCSGGAGNTEAFFGQGTRLTVV.

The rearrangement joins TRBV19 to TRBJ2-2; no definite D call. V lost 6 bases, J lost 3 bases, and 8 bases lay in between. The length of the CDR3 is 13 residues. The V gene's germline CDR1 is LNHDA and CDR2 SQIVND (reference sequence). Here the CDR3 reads CASRTDYTGELFF. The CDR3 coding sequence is TGTGCCAGTAGAACAGACTACACCGGGGAGCTGTTTTTT.

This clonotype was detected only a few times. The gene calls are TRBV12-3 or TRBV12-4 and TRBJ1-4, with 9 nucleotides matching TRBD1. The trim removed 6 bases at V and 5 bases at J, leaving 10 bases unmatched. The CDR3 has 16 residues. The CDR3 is CASRERTGAKNEKLFF. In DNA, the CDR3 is TGTGCCAGCAGGGAACGGACAGGGGCTAAGAATGAAAAACTGTTTTTT.

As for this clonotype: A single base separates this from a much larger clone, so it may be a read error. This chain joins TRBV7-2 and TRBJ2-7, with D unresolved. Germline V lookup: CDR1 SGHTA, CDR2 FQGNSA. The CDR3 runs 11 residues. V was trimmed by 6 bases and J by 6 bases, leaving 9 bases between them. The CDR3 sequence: CASRNSCEQYF. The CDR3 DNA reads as TGTGCCAGCAGGAACAGTTGCGAGCAGTACTTC.

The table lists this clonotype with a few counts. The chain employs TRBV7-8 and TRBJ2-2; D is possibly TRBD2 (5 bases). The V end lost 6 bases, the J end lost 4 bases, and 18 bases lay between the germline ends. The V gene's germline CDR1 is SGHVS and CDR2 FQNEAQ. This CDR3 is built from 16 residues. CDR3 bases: TGTGCCAGCAGTCTAGAGGGCAGGCCGGGCACCGGGGAGCTGTTTTTT. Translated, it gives CASSLEGRPGTGELFF. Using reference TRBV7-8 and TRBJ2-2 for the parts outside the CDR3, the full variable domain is GAGVSQSPRYKVAKRGQDVALRCDPISGHVSLFWYQQALGQGPEFLTYFQNEAQLDKSGLPSDRFFAERPEGSVSTLKIQRTQQEDSAVYLCASSLEGRPGTGELFFGEGSRLTVL.

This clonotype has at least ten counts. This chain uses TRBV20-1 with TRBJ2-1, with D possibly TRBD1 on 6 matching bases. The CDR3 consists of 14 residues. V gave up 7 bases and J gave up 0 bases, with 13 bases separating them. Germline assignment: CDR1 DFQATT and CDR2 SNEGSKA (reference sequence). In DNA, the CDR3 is TGCAGTGTTTTGACAGGCAGCTCCTACAATGAGCAGTTCTTC. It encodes CSVLTGSSYNEQFF.

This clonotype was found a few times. The CDR3 is CASSRQGVVAKNIQYF. Here the CDR3 DNA reads TGTGCCAGCAGCCGCCAAGGAGTGGTGGCCAAAAACATTCAGTACTTC. The rearrangement links TRBV7-2 to TRBJ2-4; D unclear. The V end lost 5 bases, the J end lost 1 base, and 15 bases lay between the germline ends. Germline-derived CDR1 and CDR2 are SGHTA and FQGNSA. The CDR3 spans 16 residues.

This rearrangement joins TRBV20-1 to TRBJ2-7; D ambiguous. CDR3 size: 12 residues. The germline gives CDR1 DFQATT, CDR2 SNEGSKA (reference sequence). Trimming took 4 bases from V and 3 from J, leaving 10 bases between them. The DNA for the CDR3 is TGCAGTGCTAACAGACCGGGCTACGAGCAGTACTTC. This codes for CSANRPGYEQYF.

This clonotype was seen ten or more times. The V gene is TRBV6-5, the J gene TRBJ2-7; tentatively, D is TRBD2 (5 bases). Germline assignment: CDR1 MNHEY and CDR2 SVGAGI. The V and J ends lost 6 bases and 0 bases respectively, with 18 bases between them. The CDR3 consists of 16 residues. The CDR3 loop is CASRGGGFLSSYEQYF. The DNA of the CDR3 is TGTGCCAGCAGGGGCGGAGGTTTTCTGAGCTCCTACGAGCAGTACTTC.